Described below is a single T cell receptor (beta chain) sequence and its context. The germline V gene encodes CDR1 LGHNA and CDR2 YNFKEQ. With 0 bases removed from V and 4 bases from J, the gap between germline ends came to 21 bases. The length of the CDR3 is 18 residues. This sample is part of a study of blood T cell repertoires in COVID-19. TCRdb keeps only in-frame clones here, not all; method: immunoSEQ multiplex PCR. The table has about 390,000 clones, roughly 89% seen once. The TCR comes from a woman between 45 and 65 years old who had recovered from COVID-19. Sequenced sample: PBMCs or T cells enriched from blood (not recorded which). V gene TRBV4-2 combines with J gene TRBJ1-2; weak D call: TRBD1 (5 bases). CDR3 loop: CASSQEGFGGVSSYGYTF. As DNA, the CDR3 is TGTGCCAGCAGCCAAGAAGGGTTCGGAGGGGTAAGCTCCTATGGCTACACCTTC.